This is a list of T cell receptor beta chains from one sample in a study of beta chain features in type 1 diabetes. Using immunoSEQ multiplex PCR, the repertoire was profiled, and TCRdb retains in-frame clones only, with some absent. Among a few hundred thousand clones listed, over 9.5% were seen once. The source material was naive CD4+ T cells from blood. Every receptor here comes from a man aged 18-30 years in good health. Both conserved end residues are part of each CDR3. The D gene is left open where the match is weak. For some rows the clone size is stated as once, few or many, or as a class when expanded; others skip it.

D: -
J: TRBJ2-2
size: few
V: TRBV9
CDR3: CASSVTRGTGELFF
DNA: TGTGCCAGCAGCGTTACTAGAGGAACCGGGGAGCTGTTTTTT

D: TRBD2
J: TRBJ2-1
size: -
V: TRBV19
CDR3: CASRRGRADEQFF
DNA: TGTGCCAGTAGGCGCGGGAGGGCAGATGAGCAGTTCTTC

D: TRBD1
J: TRBJ2-4
size: few
V: TRBV28
CDR3: CATEQGATGPDIQYF
DNA: TGTGCCACCGAACAGGGGGCTACCGGACCAGACATTCAGTACTTC

D: -
J: TRBJ2-3
size: few
V: TRBV10-3
CDR3: CAISEAGNTDTQYF
DNA: TGTGCCATCAGTGAGGCGGGAAACACAGATACGCAGTATTTT

D: TRBD1
J: TRBJ1-6
size: few
V: TRBV27
CDR3: CASSLYRGGNSPLHF
DNA: TGTGCCAGCAGTTTATACAGGGGCGGTAATTCACCCCTCCACTTT

D: -
J: TRBJ1-1
size: few
V: TRBV20-1
CDR3: CSAGRNTEAFF
DNA: TGCAGTGCTGGGAGGAACACTGAAGCTTTCTTT

D: -
J: TRBJ2-1
size: -
V: TRBV25-1
CDR3: CASSVPGSYNEQFF
DNA: TGTGCCAGCAGTGTTCCGGGGTCCTACAATGAGCAGTTCTTC

D: -
J: TRBJ1-1
size: few
V: TRBV7-9
CDR3: CASSKTPSQAFF
DNA: TGTGCCAGCAGTAAAACACCGTCCCAAGCTTTCTTT

D: -
J: TRBJ1-3
size: -
V: TRBV15
CDR3: CATSRVGAFGNTIYF
DNA: TGTGCCACCAGCAGAGTGGGGGCCTTTGGAAACACCATATATTTT

D: -
J: TRBJ2-3
size: few
V: TRBV9
CDR3: CASSVASRATDTQYF
DNA: TGTGCCAGCAGCGTAGCCTCTCGCGCCACAGATACGCAGTATTTT

D: TRBD1
J: TRBJ2-3
size: -
V: TRBV9
CDR3: CASSQDRGRFGRQYF
DNA: TGTGCCAGCAGCCAAGACAGGGGGCGCTTCGGGAGGCAGTATTTT

D: TRBD2
J: TRBJ2-3
size: -
V: TRBV4-3
CDR3: CASSQDSGITDTQYF
DNA: TGCGCCAGCAGCCAAGACAGCGGGATCACAGATACGCAGTATTTT

D: -
J: TRBJ1-2
size: few
V: TRBV30
CDR3: CAWTGNLYGYTF
DNA: TGTGCCTGGACCGGGAACCTTTATGGCTACACCTTC

D: TRBD1
J: TRBJ2-7
size: few
V: TRBV27
CDR3: CASRRTGQGAYEQYF
DNA: TGTGCCAGCAGGCGTACGGGACAGGGTGCCTACGAGCAGTACTTC

D: -
J: TRBJ2-1
size: -
V: TRBV6-6
CDR3: CASSWQGMRYNEQFF
DNA: TGTGCCAGCAGTTGGCAGGGGATGCGCTACAATGAGCAGTTCTTC

D: -
J: TRBJ2-3
size: few
V: TRBV11-3
CDR3: CASSLRLSTDTQYF
DNA: TGTGCCAGCAGCTTACGACTGAGCACAGATACGCAGTATTTT

D: -
J: TRBJ1-3
size: -
V: TRBV18
CDR3: CASSPPAGSGNTIYF
DNA: TGTGCCAGCTCACCACCGGCAGGGTCGGGAAACACCATATATTTT

D: TRBD1
J: TRBJ2-1
size: many
V: TRBV29-1
CDR3: CSVEGQGYEQFF
DNA: TGCAGCGTTGAGGGACAGGGCTATGAGCAGTTCTTC

D: TRBD1
J: TRBJ1-5
size: -
V: TRBV19
CDR3: CASSPGTGQPQHF
DNA: TGTGCCAGTAGTCCGGGGACAGGACAGCCCCAGCATTTT

D: -
J: TRBJ2-5
size: few
V: TRBV2
CDR3: CASSEEAGGPAQETQYF
DNA: TGTGCCAGCAGTGAAGAGGCCGGGGGACCCGCCCAAGAGACCCAGTACTTC

D: -
J: TRBJ1-5
size: -
V: TRBV19
CDR3: CASNGDIGGNQPQHF
DNA: TGTGCCAGTAACGGGGACATTGGGGGCAATCAGCCCCAGCATTTT